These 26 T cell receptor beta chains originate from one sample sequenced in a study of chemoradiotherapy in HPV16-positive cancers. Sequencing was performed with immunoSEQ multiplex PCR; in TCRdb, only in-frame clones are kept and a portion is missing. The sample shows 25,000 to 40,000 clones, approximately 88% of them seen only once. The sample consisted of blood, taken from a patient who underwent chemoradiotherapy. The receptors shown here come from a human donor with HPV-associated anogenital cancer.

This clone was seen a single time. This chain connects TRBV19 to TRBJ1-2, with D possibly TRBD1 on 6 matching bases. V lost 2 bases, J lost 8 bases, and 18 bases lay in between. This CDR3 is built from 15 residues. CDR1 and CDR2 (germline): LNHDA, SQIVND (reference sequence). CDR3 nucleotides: TGTGCCAGTAGTATATCTCGGGGGCAGGGTGGCGGCTACACCTTC. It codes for CASSISRGQGGGYTF. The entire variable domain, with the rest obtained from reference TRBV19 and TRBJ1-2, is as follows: DGGITQSPKYLFRKEGQNVTLSCEQNLNHDAMYWYRQDPGQGLRLIYYSQIVNDFQKGDIAEGYSVSREKKESFPLTVTSAQKNPTAFYLCASSISRGQGGGYTFGSGTRLTVV.

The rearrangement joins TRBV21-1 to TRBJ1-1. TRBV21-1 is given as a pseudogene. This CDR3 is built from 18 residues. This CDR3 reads CASSKAVEGSIINTEAFF. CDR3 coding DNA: TGTGCCAGCAGCAAAGCGGTTGAAGGGAGCATAATAAACACTGAAGCTTTCTTT.

The DNA for the CDR3 is TGCGCCAGCAGCTGGGGCGGGGGGCAGGGCACTGAAGCTTTCTTT. Its translation is CASSWGGGQGTEAFF. The rearrangement joins TRBV5-1 to TRBJ1-1; the D gene is possibly TRBD1 (6 bases). The CDR3 extends over 15 amino acids. Germline V CDR1 and CDR2: SGHRS, YFSETQ. Trimming stripped 3 bases from V and 4 bases from J, with 16 bases between.

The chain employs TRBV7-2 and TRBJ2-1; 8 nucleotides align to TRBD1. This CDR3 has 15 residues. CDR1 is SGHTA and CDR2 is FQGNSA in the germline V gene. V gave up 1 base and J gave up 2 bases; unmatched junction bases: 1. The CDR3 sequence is CASSLGGQAYNEQFF. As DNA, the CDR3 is TGTGCCAGCAGCTTAGGGGGACAGGCCTACAATGAGCAGTTCTTC. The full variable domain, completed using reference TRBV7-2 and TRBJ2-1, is GAGVSQSPSNKVTEKGKDVELRCDPISGHTALYWYRQSLGQGLEFLIYFQGNSAPDKSGLPSDRFSAERTGGSVSTLTIQRTQQEDSAVYLCASSLGGQAYNEQFFGPGTRLTVL.

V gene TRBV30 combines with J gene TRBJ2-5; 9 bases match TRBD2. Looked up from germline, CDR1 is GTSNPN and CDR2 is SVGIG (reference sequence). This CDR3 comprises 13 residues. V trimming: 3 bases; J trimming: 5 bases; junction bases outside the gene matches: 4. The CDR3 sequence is CAWRSLAGETQYF. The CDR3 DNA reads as TGTGCCTGGAGAAGTCTAGCGGGGGAGACCCAGTACTTC.

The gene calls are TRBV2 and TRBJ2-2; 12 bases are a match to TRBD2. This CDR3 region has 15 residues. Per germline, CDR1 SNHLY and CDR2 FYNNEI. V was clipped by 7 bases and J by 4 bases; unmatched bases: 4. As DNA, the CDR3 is TGTGCCAGCAAGCCGGGACTAGCGGGCACCGGGGAGCTGTTTTTT. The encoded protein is CASKPGLAGTGELFF.

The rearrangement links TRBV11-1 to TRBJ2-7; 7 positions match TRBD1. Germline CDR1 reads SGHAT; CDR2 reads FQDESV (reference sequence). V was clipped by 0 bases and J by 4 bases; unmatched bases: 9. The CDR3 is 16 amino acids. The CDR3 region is CASSLATGSGLYEQYF. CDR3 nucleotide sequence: TGTGCCAGCAGCTTAGCGACAGGGTCCGGTTTGTACGAGCAGTACTTC.

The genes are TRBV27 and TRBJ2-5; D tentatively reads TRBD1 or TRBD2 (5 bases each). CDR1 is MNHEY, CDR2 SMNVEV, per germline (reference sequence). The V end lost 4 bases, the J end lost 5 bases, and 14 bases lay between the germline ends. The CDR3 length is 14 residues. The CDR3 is CASSSGLFRETQYF. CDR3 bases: TGTGCCAGCAGTTCGGGGCTGTTTAGGGAGACCCAGTACTTC.

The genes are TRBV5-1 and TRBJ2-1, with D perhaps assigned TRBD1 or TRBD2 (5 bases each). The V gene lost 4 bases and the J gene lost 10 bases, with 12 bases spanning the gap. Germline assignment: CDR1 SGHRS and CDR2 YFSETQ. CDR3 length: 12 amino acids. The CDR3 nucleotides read TGCGCCAGCAGCAATACCTGGGGGGAGCAGTTCTTC. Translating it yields CASSNTWGEQFF. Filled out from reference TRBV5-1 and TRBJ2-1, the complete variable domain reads KAGVTQTPRYLIKTRGQQVTLSCSPISGHRSVSWYQQTPGQGLQFLFEYFSETQRNKGNFPGRFSGRQFSNSRSEMNVSTLELGDSALYLCASSNTWGEQFFGPGTRLTVL.

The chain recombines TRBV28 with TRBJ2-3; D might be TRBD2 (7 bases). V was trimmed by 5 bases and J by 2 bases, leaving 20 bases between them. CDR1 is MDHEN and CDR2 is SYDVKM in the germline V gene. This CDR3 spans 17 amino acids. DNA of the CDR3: TGTGCCAGCAGTCCCCGCGGGGGCGGGAGATCCACAGATACGCAGTATTTT. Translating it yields CASSPRGGGRSTDTQYF.

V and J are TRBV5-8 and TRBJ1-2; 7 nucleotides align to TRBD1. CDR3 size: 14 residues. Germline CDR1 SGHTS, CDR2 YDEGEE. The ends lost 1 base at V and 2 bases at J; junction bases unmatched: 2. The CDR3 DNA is TGTGCCAGCAGCTTGACAGGGGAAAACTATGGCTACACCTTC. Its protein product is CASSLTGENYGYTF.

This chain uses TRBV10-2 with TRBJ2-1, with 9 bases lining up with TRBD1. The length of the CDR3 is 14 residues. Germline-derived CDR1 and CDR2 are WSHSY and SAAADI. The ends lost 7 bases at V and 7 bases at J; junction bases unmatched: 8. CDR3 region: CASTPDRGRNEQFF. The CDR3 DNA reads TGCGCCAGCACCCCGGACAGGGGAAGAAATGAGCAGTTCTTC.

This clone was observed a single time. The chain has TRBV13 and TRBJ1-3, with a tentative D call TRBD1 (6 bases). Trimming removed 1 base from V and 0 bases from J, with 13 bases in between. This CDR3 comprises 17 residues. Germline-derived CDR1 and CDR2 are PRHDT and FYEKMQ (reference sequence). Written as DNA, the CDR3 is TGTGCCAGCAGCTTAGAACAGGGTGGATTCTCTGGAAACACCATATATTTT. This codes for CASSLEQGGFSGNTIYF.

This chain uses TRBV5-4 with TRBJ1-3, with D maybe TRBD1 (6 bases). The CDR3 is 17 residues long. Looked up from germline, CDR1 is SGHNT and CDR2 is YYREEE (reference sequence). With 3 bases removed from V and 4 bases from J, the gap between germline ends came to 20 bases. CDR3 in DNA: TGTGCCAGCAGCTCCCGAGCGTCGGGGGCGCAAGGAAACACCATATATTTT. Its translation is CASSSRASGAQGNTIYF. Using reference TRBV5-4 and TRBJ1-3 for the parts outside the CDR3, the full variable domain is ETGVTQSPTHLIKTRGQQVTLRCSSQSGHNTVSWYQQALGQGPQFIFQYYREEENGRGNFPPRFSGLQFPNYSSELNVNALELDDSALYLCASSSRASGAQGNTIYFGEGSWLTVV.

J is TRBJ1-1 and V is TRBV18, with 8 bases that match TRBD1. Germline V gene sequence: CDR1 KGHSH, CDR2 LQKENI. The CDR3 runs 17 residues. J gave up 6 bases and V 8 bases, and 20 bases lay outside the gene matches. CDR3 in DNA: TGTGCCAGCCCAAAACTCCGACAGGGGAAGTTGGCGCCTGAAGCTTTCTTT. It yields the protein CASPKLRQGKLAPEAFF.

The CDR3 loop reads CASRVGGYGYTF. The CDR3 nucleotides are TGTGCCAGCAGGGTAGGGGGCTATGGCTACACCTTC. This rearrangement joins TRBV4-2 to TRBJ1-2; possibly TRBD1 for D (6 bases). The V gene lost 6 bases and the J gene lost 4 bases, with 9 bases spanning the gap. Germline loops: CDR1 LGHNA, CDR2 YNFKEQ. CDR3 size: 12 residues.

The CDR3 nucleotides are TGTGCCAGCAGCTTAATACAGGGGGGGTATGGCTACACCTTC. It specifies CASSLIQGGYGYTF. The chain carries TRBV7-8 and TRBJ1-2; 8 nucleotides match TRBD1. Unmatched junction bases numbered 4, after V lost 2 bases and J lost 5 bases. This CDR3 is 14 amino acids long. The germline V gene encodes CDR1 SGHVS and CDR2 FQNEAQ. Complete variable domain (other parts from reference TRBV7-8 and TRBJ1-2): GAGVSQSPRYKVAKRGQDVALRCDPISGHVSLFWYQQALGQGPEFLTYFQNEAQLDKSGLPSDRFFAERPEGSVSTLKIQRTQQEDSAVYLCASSLIQGGYGYTFGSGTRLTVV.

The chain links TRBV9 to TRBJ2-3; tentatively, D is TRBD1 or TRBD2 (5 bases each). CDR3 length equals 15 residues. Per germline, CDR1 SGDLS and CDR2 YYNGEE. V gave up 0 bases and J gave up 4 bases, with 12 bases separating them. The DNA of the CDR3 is TGTGCCAGCAGCGTAGACGGGGACCCACCAGATACGCAGTATTTT. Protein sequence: CASSVDGDPPDTQYF.

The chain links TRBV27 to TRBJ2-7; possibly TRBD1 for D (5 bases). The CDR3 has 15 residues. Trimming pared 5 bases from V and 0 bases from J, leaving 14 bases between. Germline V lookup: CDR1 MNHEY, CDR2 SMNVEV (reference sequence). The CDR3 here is CASSPQTAASYEQYF. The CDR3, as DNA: TGTGCCAGCAGTCCCCAGACAGCTGCCTCCTACGAGCAGTACTTC.

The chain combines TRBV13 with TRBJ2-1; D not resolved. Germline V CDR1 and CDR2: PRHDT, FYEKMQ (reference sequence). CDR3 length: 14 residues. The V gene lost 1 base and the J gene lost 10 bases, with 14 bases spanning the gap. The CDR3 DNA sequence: TGTGCCAGCAGCTTAGTCTCCTCACTTGTGGAGCAGTTCTTC. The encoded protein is CASSLVSSLVEQFF.

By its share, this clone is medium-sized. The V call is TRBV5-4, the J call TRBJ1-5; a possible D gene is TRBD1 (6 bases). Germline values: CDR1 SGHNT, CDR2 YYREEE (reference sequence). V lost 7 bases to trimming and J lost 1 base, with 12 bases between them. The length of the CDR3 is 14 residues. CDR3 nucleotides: TGTGCCAGCTCCCACAGGGAAAGCAATCAGCCCCAGCATTTT. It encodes CASSHRESNQPQHF.

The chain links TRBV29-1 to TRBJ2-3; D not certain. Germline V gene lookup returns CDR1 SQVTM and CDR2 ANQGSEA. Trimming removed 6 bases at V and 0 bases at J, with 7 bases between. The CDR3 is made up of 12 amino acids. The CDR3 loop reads CSVWLSTDTQYF. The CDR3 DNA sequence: TGCAGCGTGTGGCTTAGCACAGATACGCAGTATTTT.

The CDR3: CASSLGGSAAYEQYF. CDR3 nucleotide sequence: TGCGCCAGCAGCTTGGGAGGTAGCGCTGCCTACGAGCAGTACTTC. V gene TRBV5-1 combines with J gene TRBJ2-7; the D gene is possibly TRBD2 (5 bases). The V gene's germline CDR1 is SGHRS and CDR2 YFSETQ. This CDR3 has 15 residues. Trimming cost V 0 bases and J 2 bases, with 12 bases left between them.

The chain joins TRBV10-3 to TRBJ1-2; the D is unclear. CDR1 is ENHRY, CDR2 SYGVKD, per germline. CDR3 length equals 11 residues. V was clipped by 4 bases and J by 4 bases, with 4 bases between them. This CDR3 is CAISASYGYTF. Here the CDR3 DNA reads TGTGCCATCAGTGCTTCCTATGGCTACACCTTC.

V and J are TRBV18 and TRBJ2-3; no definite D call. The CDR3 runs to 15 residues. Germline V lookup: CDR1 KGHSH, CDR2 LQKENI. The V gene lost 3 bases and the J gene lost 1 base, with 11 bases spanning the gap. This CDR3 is CASSPFALGTDTQYF. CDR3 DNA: TGTGCCAGCTCACCTTTCGCCCTGGGCACAGATACGCAGTATTTT.

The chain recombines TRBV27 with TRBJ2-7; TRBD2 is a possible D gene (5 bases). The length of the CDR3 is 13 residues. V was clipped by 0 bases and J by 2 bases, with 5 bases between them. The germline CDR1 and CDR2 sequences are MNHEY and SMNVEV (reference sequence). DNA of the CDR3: TGTGCCAGCAGTTTATCGGAGGCCTACGAGCAGTACTTC. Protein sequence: CASSLSEAYEQYF.